This T cell receptor beta chain was retrieved from a study of radiotherapy plus CTLA-4 blockade in lung cancer. Study-wide findings and caveats: Among reported predictors of response, early blood T cell clone dynamics with interferon-beta performed best. TCR clones of tumor origin grew in blood after radiotherapy plus ipilimumab.

Method: immunoSEQ multiplex PCR; TCRdb's copy keeps in-frame clones and lacks some. The table lists 90,000 or so clones, about 80% of them singletons. Each patient with chemo-refractory metastatic non-small-cell lung cancer was treated with focal radiation plus CTLA-4 blockade using ipilimumab. As to this clone: What it recognizes is unknown.

Germline lookup yields CDR1 MNHNY and CDR2 SVGAGI (reference sequence). The CDR3 is made up of 16 amino acids. Germline trimming cut 5 bases from V and 1 base from J; bases unmatched to any gene: 10. This TCR was recovered from a human donor with non-small cell lung cancer who had stable disease on radiotherapy plus ipilimumab. The source was peripheral blood, collected from a patient treated with radiotherapy plus ipilimumab. The chain uses TRBV6-6 and TRBJ1-1; TRBD1 aligns across 7 bases. The CDR3 protein is CASSPRRDRKNTEAFF. CDR3 sequence (DNA): TGTGCCAGCAGTCCAAGAAGGGACAGAAAGAACACTGAAGCTTTCTTT.